Presented here are 16 T cell receptor beta chains from one specimen sequenced in a study of CXCR3-negative and CXCR3-positive naive CD8 T cells. Via 5' RACE with UMI labels, TRB cDNA libraries were prepared. Reprocessing the 5' RACE reads, TCRdb reports a single entry for every CDR3 protein and omits DNA. Its table lists tens of thousands of distinct CDR3 sequences. Input material: memory CD8+ T cells from blood. The receptor set was obtained from a human donor in good health. Some clones in this sample may be carry-over from other donors' samples.

The J gene is TRBJ2-7, the V gene TRBV6-5; absent DNA, TCRdb's TRBD2 call cannot be checked. Germline V lookup: CDR1 MNHEY, CDR2 SVGAGI. The CDR3 is 12 residues long. CDR3: CASSLRGGEQYF.

The genes are TRBV6-6 and TRBJ1-3. Per germline, CDR1 MNHNY and CDR2 SVGAGI (reference sequence). The CDR3 runs to 13 residues. CDR3 sequence: CASRAMEGNTIYF.

This chain joins TRBV6-4 and TRBJ2-3. This CDR3 comprises 14 residues. Per the germline V gene, CDR1 is MRHNA and CDR2 is SNTAGT. The CDR3: CASSDRGLTDTQYF.

V is TRBV12-3 or TRBV12-4 and J is TRBJ1-6. This CDR3 comprises 14 residues. This CDR3 reads CAIGQGSYNSPLHF.

The chain links TRBV15 to TRBJ1-5. The length of the CDR3 is 14 residues. CDR1 and CDR2 (germline): LNHNV, YYDKDF (reference sequence). The CDR3 sequence is CATRTALSNQPQHF. The full variable domain, rest sourced from reference TRBV15 and TRBJ1-5, is DAMVIQNPRYQVTQFGKPVTLSCSQTLNHNVMYWYQQKSSQAPKLLFHYYDKDFNNEADTPDNFQSRRPNTSFCFLDIRSPGLGDTAMYLCATRTALSNQPQHFGDGTRLSIL.

The chain joins TRBV4-1 to TRBJ2-1; without DNA, the TCRdb call of TRBD1 cannot be checked. Germline V lookup: CDR1 MGHRA, CDR2 YSYEKL. The CDR3 has 13 residues. The CDR3 here is CASSQGGLDEQFF.

The chain is built from TRBV11-2 and TRBJ2-7. Germline-derived CDR1 and CDR2 are SGHAT and FQNNGV. The CDR3 is 13 amino acids. The chain's CDR3 is CASGLGTTYEQYF.

The CDR3 here is CASSYSSSVQETQYF. The V and J genes are TRBV6-5 and TRBJ2-5. This CDR3 has 15 residues. Germline CDR1 and CDR2: MNHEY and SVGAGI.

In terms of frequency, this clonotype is medium-sized. J is TRBJ2-7 and V is TRBV11-3. Germline CDR1 SGHNT, CDR2 YENEEA. The CDR3 contains 14 residues. The CDR3 sequence: CASSYPGDAYEQYF. Full variable domain (remainder filled in from reference TRBV11-3 and TRBJ2-7): EAGVVQSPRYKIIEKKQPVAFWCNPISGHNTLYWYLQNLGQGPELLIRYENEEAVDDSQLPKDRFSAERLKGVDSTLKIQPAELGDSAVYLCASSYPGDAYEQYFGPGTRLTVT.

The chain links TRBV19 to TRBJ1-4. The CDR3 is 11 residues long. Germline loops: CDR1 LNHDA, CDR2 SQIVND (reference sequence). The CDR3: CASSIDEKLFF.

This rearrangement joins TRBV9 to TRBJ2-6. The CDR3 loop spans 17 amino acids. Germline CDR1 and CDR2: SGDLS and YYNGEE. This CDR3 is CASSVDPRDPGANVLTF. The full variable domain, with the rest looked up from reference TRBV9 and TRBJ2-6, is DSGVTQTPKHLITATGQRVTLRCSPRSGDLSVYWYQQSLDQGLQFLIQYYNGEERAKGNILERFSAQQFPDLHSELNLSSLELGDSALYFCASSVDPRDPGANVLTFGAGSRLTVL.

The chain carries TRBV25-1 and TRBJ2-3. This CDR3 has 14 residues. In germline, CDR1 is MGHDK, CDR2 SYGVNS. This CDR3 is CASSGHPHTDTQYF.

This chain joins TRBV5-6 and TRBJ2-2; TCRdb returns TRBD1, unconfirmable since there is no DNA. The length of the CDR3 is 19 residues. Germline V gene sequence: CDR1 SGHDT, CDR2 YYEEEE. CDR3 sequence reads: CASSMGQGFLVSNTGELFF.

The chain is built from TRBV29-1 and TRBJ2-7. CDR3 length: 12 residues. Germline values: CDR1 SQVTM, CDR2 ANQGSEA. The CDR3 is CSVSDKNYEQYF.

The genes are TRBV7-2 and TRBJ2-7; without DNA, the TCRdb call of TRBD1 cannot be checked. The CDR3 runs to 16 residues. Germline V gene sequence: CDR1 SGHTA, CDR2 FQGNSA. The CDR3 region is CASSLGPYYLSYEQYF.

This chain links TRBV7-2 with TRBJ2-3; the TCRdb call, TRBD1, lacks DNA for checking. The CDR3 covers 15 residues. CDR1 is SGHTA, CDR2 FQGNSA, per germline. The CDR3 reads CASSLGTGHTDTQYF.